What follows are 12 T cell receptor beta chains derived from one specimen sequenced in a study of blood T cells in healthy people across ages. A second PCR, run for about 6 to 11 cycles, used a sample-barcoded 5' primer plus a J-beta primer mix. MiXCR, applied by TCRdb to the 5' RACE reads, yields one record per CDR3 protein. The sample yields just over 800,000 distinct CDR3 sequences, around 68% seen once. Source material: blood. These receptors came from a man younger than 45 in good health.

The V gene is TRBV7-9, the J gene TRBJ2-1; weak D call: TRBD2 (7 bases). This CDR3 is built from 15 residues. Trimming took 1 base from V and 6 from J, leaving 13 bases between them. The germline V gene encodes CDR1 SEHNR and CDR2 FQNEAQ (reference sequence). As DNA, the CDR3 is TGTGCCAGCAGCTTAGTAAGGGGGGGGGTCAATGAGCAGTTCTTC. It translates to CASSLVRGGVNEQFF.

This sequence joins TRBV20-1 and TRBJ2-7; D is ambiguous. This CDR3 has 12 amino acids. Germline V lookup: CDR1 DFQATT, CDR2 SNEGSKA (reference sequence). V lost 4 bases and J 2 bases, leaving 9 bases between the germline ends. CDR3 sequence (DNA): TGCAGTGCTATACAGTTAGCCTACGAGCAGTACTTC. It translates to CSAIQLAYEQYF.

This clonotype was observed a single time. The chain combines TRBV12-3 or TRBV12-4 with TRBJ2-5; D is ambiguous. V was cut by 8 bases and J by 1 base, with 11 bases left in between. The CDR3 contains 13 residues. CDR3 nucleotide sequence: TGTGCCAGCTGTCGGTACGGCCAAGAGACCCAGTACTTC. Translating it yields CASCRYGQETQYF.

This clonotype was seen a single time. The gene calls are TRBV2 and TRBJ2-3, with TRBD2 identical over 9 bases. The CDR3 runs 13 residues. CDR1 is SNHLY and CDR2 is FYNNEI in the germline V gene. The V segment lost 8 bases and the J segment 5 bases; nucleotides outside the gene matches: 5. The CDR3 DNA sequence: TGTGCCAGCGGCGGGGGGGCCGGAGATACGCAGTATTTT. This encodes CASGGGAGDTQYF.

This clonotype has a handful of counts. This chain connects TRBV6-2 or TRBV6-3 to TRBJ2-7; 9 nucleotides agree with TRBD1. V dropped 2 bases and J dropped 2; count of bases not matched to a gene: 1. Germline V lookup: CDR1 MNHEY, CDR2 SVGEGT. There are 14 residues in the CDR3. CDR3 DNA sequence: TGTGCCAGCAGTTACCGGACAGGGGCCTACGAGCAGTACTTC. Translating it yields CASSYRTGAYEQYF.

Remarks on this clonotype: The junction departs from the called germline gene at one end, perhaps through a read error. V gene TRBV4-2 combines with J gene TRBJ2-7, with D perhaps matching TRBD1 (5 bases). The CDR3 consists of 15 residues. CDR1 and CDR2 from the germline V gene are LGHNA and YNFKEQ. The CDR3 region has the DNA TGTGCCAGCAGTCAAGAGGCGGACATAGGTTACGAGCAGTACTTC. Translating it yields CASSQEADIGYEQYF.

This clonotype was seen more than once but under ten times. The J gene is TRBJ2-5, the V gene TRBV27; 7 bases map to TRBD1. CDR3 length equals 13 residues. J was trimmed by 12 bases and V by 5 bases; bases with no gene match: 12. The germline V gene encodes CDR1 MNHEY and CDR2 SMNVEV (reference sequence). CDR3 bases: TGTGCCAGCAGTGTACCAGGGGGTAAGGTGGAGTACTTC. This codes for CASSVPGGKVEYF.

The CDR3 DNA reads TGTGCCAGCAGCCCCAACAGGGATCTAGCCAAAAACATTCAGTACTTC. This codes for CASSPNRDLAKNIQYF. The V gene is TRBV7-8, the J gene TRBJ2-4; tentative D call: TRBD1 (6 bases). The CDR3 runs 16 residues. The V end was cut by 5 bases, the J end by 0 bases, with 14 bases between. Germline V CDR1 and CDR2: SGHVS, FQNEAQ.

This clonotype was seen repeatedly, ten times or more. The rearrangement links TRBV4-2 to TRBJ2-1; weak D call: TRBD2 (5 bases). The CDR3 contains 16 residues. Trimming shortened V by 0 bases and J by 3 bases, and 12 bases separated the two germline ends. Germline V lookup: CDR1 LGHNA, CDR2 YNFKEQ. CDR3 loop: CASSQDWAAGYNEQFF. CDR3 nucleotides: TGTGCCAGCAGCCAAGATTGGGCCGCGGGCTACAATGAGCAGTTCTTC.

The V gene is TRBV7-9, the J gene TRBJ2-3, with 13 bases fitting TRBD2. The CDR3 loop spans 17 amino acids. The germline CDR1 and CDR2 sequences are SEHNR and FQNEAQ (reference sequence). V shed 5 bases and J 8 bases; nucleotides not matched to a gene: 13. The CDR3 reads CASSRSDATSGGPTQYF. CDR3 coding DNA: TGTGCCAGCAGCCGATCGGACGCGACTAGCGGGGGGCCTACGCAGTATTTT. Filled out from reference TRBV7-9 and TRBJ2-3, the complete variable domain reads DTGVSQNPRHKITKRGQNVTFRCDPISEHNRLYWYRQTLGQGPEFLTYFQNEAQLEKSRLLSDRFSAERPKGSFSTLEIQRTEQGDSAMYLCASSRSDATSGGPTQYFGPGTRLTVL.

This chain joins TRBV20-1 and TRBJ2-4; D might be TRBD1 or TRBD2, each matching 6 bases. The CDR3 sequence is 17 residues long. Germline-derived CDR1 and CDR2 are DFQATT and SNEGSKA (reference sequence). The V end was cut by 3 bases, the J end by 9 bases, with 27 bases between. This chain's CDR3 is CSASISAGHSKGSIQYF. CDR3 DNA sequence: TGCAGTGCTAGTATCAGCGCGGGACACTCCAAGGGGAGCATTCAGTACTTC.

This clonotype was counted a few times. This rearrangement joins TRBV7-2 to TRBJ2-7; D tentatively fits TRBD1 or TRBD2 (5 bases each). Germline assignment: CDR1 SGHTA and CDR2 FQGNSA. The CDR3 runs to 17 residues. Trimming took off 3 bases at V and 0 bases at J, with 18 bases between the two ends. The CDR3 DNA is TGTGCCAGCAGCTTGGGAGCCGGGACCTTTTCCTCCTACGAGCAGTACTTC. It is translated as CASSLGAGTFSSYEQYF.